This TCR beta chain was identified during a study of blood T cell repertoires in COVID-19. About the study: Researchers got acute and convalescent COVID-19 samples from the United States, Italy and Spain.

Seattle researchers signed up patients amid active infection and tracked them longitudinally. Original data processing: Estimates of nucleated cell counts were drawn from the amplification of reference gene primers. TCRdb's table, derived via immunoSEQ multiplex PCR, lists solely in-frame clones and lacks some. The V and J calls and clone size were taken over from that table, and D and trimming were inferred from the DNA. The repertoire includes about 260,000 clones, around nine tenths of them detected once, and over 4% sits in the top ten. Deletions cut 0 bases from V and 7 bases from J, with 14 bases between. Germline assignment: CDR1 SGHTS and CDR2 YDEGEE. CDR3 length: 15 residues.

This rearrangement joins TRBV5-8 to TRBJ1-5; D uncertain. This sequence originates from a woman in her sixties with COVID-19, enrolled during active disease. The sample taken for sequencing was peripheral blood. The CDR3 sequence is CASSLDRGPRQPQHF. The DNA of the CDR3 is TGTGCCAGCAGCTTGGACCGGGGTCCTCGACAGCCCCAGCATTTT.